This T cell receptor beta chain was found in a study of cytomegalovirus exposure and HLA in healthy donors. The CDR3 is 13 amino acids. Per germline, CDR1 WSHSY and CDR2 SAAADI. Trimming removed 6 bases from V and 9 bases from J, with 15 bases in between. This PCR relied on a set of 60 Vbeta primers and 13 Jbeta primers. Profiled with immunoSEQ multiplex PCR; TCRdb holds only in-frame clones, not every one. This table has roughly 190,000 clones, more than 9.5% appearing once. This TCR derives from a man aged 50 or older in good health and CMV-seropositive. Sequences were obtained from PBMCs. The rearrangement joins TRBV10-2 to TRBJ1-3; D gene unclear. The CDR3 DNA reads TGCGCCAGCAGAGAGGACGAGGTGGGCACCATATATTTT. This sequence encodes CASREDEVGTIYF.